These 30 T cell receptor beta chains share one sample of origin, sequenced in a study of blood T cell repertoires in COVID-19. The protocol was immunoSEQ multiplex PCR, while the TCRdb copy is restricted to in-frame clones and leaves out a portion. This table has a few hundred thousand clones, approximately 88% appearing once. Sample: peripheral blood. These receptors originate from a man aged 18 to 29 who had recovered from COVID-19.

The V gene is TRBV19, the J gene TRBJ2-1, with TRBD2 matching 9 bases. From germline, CDR1 is LNHDA and CDR2 SQIVND (reference sequence). CDR3 length: 15 residues. The trim removed 5 bases at V and 8 bases at J, leaving 10 bases unmatched. In nucleotides, the CDR3 is TGTGCCAGTAGTGGGGTAGAAGCGGGGGGCCATGAGCAGTTCTTC. This sequence encodes CASSGVEAGGHEQFF.

The chain links TRBV9 to TRBJ1-1; possibly TRBD1 for D (5 bases). CDR3 size: 15 residues. Looked up from germline, CDR1 is SGDLS and CDR2 is YYNGEE. V was shortened by 0 bases and J by 1 base, with 10 bases between the two germline ends. The CDR3 sequence is CASSVAGASNTEAFF. The CDR3, as DNA: TGTGCCAGCAGCGTAGCTGGGGCCTCGAACACTGAAGCTTTCTTT.

This rearrangement joins TRBV6-5 to TRBJ1-1; D uncertain. Trimming left V 1 base short and J 6 bases short, with 12 bases between. CDR3 length: 14 residues. Germline V gene data show CDR1 as MNHEY and CDR2 as SVGAGI. In DNA, the CDR3 is TGTGCCAGCAGTTACTATTCGAGGATTGCTGAAGCTTTCTTT. It yields the protein CASSYYSRIAEAFF.

The V call is TRBV19, the J call TRBJ1-5, with D possibly TRBD1 on 5 matching bases. CDR1 is LNHDA and CDR2 is SQIVND in the germline V gene (reference sequence). The CDR3 has 15 residues. The ends were cut back, 4 bases at V and 5 bases at J, with 15 bases in the middle. This chain's CDR3 is CASSTFGQGDQPQHF. The CDR3 coding sequence is TGTGCCAGTAGTACCTTCGGCCAGGGCGATCAGCCCCAGCATTTT.

This sequence joins TRBV19 and TRBJ2-6; D is uncertain. The germline V gene has CDR1 LNHDA and CDR2 SQIVND (reference sequence). CDR3 size: 14 residues. The V end lost 8 bases, the J end lost 4 bases, and 12 bases lay between the germline ends. The CDR3 loop reads CASRRPRGANVLTF. The CDR3 nucleotides are TGTGCCAGTCGAAGACCGAGGGGGGCCAACGTCCTGACTTTC.

The CDR3 nucleotides are TGTGCCAGCAGCCTGCCGGCGGGAGCCACAGATACGCAGTATTTT. Protein: CASSLPAGATDTQYF. The V gene is TRBV7-9, the J gene TRBJ2-3; TRBD2 agrees at 7 bases. The CDR3 is 15 residues long. Germline V CDR1 and CDR2: SEHNR, FQNEAQ (reference sequence). V lost 5 bases, J lost 2 bases, and 7 bases stayed unmatched.

Concerning this clone itself: The sample contains more than one DNA sequence encoding this CDR3. The rearrangement links TRBV19 to TRBJ2-1, with 12 nucleotides matching TRBD2. With 7 bases clipped from V and 7 bases from J, the junction kept 8 bases outside the gene matches. The CDR3 is 15 amino acids. CDR1 LNHDA and CDR2 SQIVND come from the germline V gene (reference sequence). The CDR3 sequence: CASTPGLAGGNEQFF. CDR3 sequence (DNA): TGTGCCAGTACCCCGGGGCTAGCGGGGGGGAATGAGCAGTTCTTC. Full variable domain (rest looked up from reference TRBV19 and TRBJ2-1): DGGITQSPKYLFRKEGQNVTLSCEQNLNHDAMYWYRQDPGQGLRLIYYSQIVNDFQKGDIAEGYSVSREKKESFPLTVTSAQKNPTAFYLCASTPGLAGGNEQFFGPGTRLTVL.

This chain links TRBV6-2 or TRBV6-3 with TRBJ1-1, with TRBD1 as a possible D gene (6 bases). Trimming stripped 6 bases from V and 2 bases from J, with 16 bases between. Germline assignment: CDR1 MNHEY and CDR2 SVGEGT. The CDR3 is 15 residues long. The CDR3 region has the DNA TGTGCCAGCAGCAAGCCGGGACACGAAAACACTGAAGCTTTCTTT. Its translation is CASSKPGHENTEAFF.

The chain joins TRBV19 to TRBJ2-7; TRBD1 is a possible D gene (8 bases). The V end was cut by 5 bases, the J end by 4 bases, with 18 bases between. This CDR3 has 15 residues. CDR1 and CDR2 (germline): LNHDA, SQIVND (reference sequence). In DNA, the CDR3 is TGTGCCAGTAGTCTACGGACAGGGAGGGGTTACGAGCAGTACTTC. Protein: CASSLRTGRGYEQYF.

The chain couples TRBV2 to TRBJ1-4, with 8 bases fitting TRBD1. This CDR3 has 15 residues. From germline, CDR1 is SNHLY and CDR2 FYNNEI. Trimming cost V 8 bases and J 0 bases; bases outside gene matches: 5. The CDR3 DNA sequence: TGTGCCAGCGGGGGACAGGCTGCAACTAATGAAAAACTGTTTTTT. It translates to CASGGQAATNEKLFF.

The chain recombines TRBV14 with TRBJ2-5, with 8 bases lining up with TRBD1. Looked up from germline, CDR1 is SGHDN and CDR2 is FVKESK. The V segment lost 2 bases and the J segment 5 bases; nucleotides outside the gene matches: 7. This CDR3 contains 15 residues. The CDR3 nucleotides read TGTGCCAGCAGCCAACTTCAGGGGGCTTGGGAGACCCAGTACTTC. Amino acid sequence: CASSQLQGAWETQYF. The full variable domain, rest sourced from reference TRBV14 and TRBJ2-5, is EAGVTQFPSHSVIEKGQTVTLRCDPISGHDNLYWYRRVMGKEIKFLLHFVKESKQDESGMPNNRFLAERTGGTYSTLKVQPAELEDSGVYFCASSQLQGAWETQYFGPGTRLLVL.

The CDR3 region is CASSFRIGRNTEAFF. CDR3 in DNA: TGTGCCAGCAGCTTCAGAATTGGGAGGAACACTGAAGCTTTCTTT. The rearrangement links TRBV11-1 to TRBJ1-1; D unresolved. Looked up from germline, CDR1 is SGHAT and CDR2 is FQDESV (reference sequence). V was trimmed by 3 bases and J by 1 base, leaving 12 bases between them. The CDR3 runs to 15 residues.

This clone was observed a single time. The chain carries TRBV7-8 and TRBJ2-7; perhaps TRBD1 as D (5 bases). The CDR3 spans 14 residues. Trimming stripped 5 bases from V and 5 bases from J, with 16 bases between. Germline lookup yields CDR1 SGHVS and CDR2 FQNEAQ. CDR3 sequence reads: CASSPGPQHHEQYF. DNA of the CDR3: TGTGCCAGCAGCCCAGGGCCACAGCACCACGAGCAGTACTTC.

The chain couples TRBV5-4 to TRBJ1-6, with D maybe TRBD1 (6 bases). Germline V gene lookup returns CDR1 SGHNT and CDR2 YYREEE (reference sequence). The V and J ends lost 4 bases and 8 bases respectively, with 7 bases between them. CDR3 length: 12 amino acids. The CDR3, as DNA: TGTGCCAGCAGCCGACAGGATTCACCCCTCCACTTT. Translating it yields CASSRQDSPLHF.

The rearrangement joins TRBV2 to TRBJ1-1; the match to TRBD1 covers 7 bases. With 6 bases clipped from V and 4 bases from J, the junction kept 11 bases outside the gene matches. The germline CDR1 and CDR2 sequences are SNHLY and FYNNEI. The CDR3 spans 15 residues. The CDR3 reads CASSEGQQLSTEAFF. CDR3 in DNA: TGTGCCAGCAGCGAGGGACAGCAGCTATCCACTGAAGCTTTCTTT.

The chain carries TRBV19 and TRBJ1-5, with D tentatively TRBD1 (6 bases). V shed 4 bases and J shed 0 bases, with 10 bases lying between them. The CDR3 sequence is 15 residues long. CDR1 and CDR2 (germline): LNHDA, SQIVND (reference sequence). CDR3 in DNA: TGTGCCAGTAGTACAAGGGGGGGTAGCAATCAGCCCCAGCATTTT. This encodes CASSTRGGSNQPQHF.

The chain carries TRBV3-1 (or the pseudogene TRBV3-2) and TRBJ2-2; D not certain. The germline CDR1 and CDR2 sequences are LGHDT and YNNKEL (reference sequence). The CDR3 is made up of 18 amino acids. V was pared by 1 base and J by 0 bases, with 15 bases between. The CDR3 DNA follows: TGTGCCAGCAGCCAAGGTTTGGTCAGGCGAGCGAACACCGGGGAGCTGTTTTTT. This codes for CASSQGLVRRANTGELFF.

The chain is built from TRBV9 and TRBJ2-1, with 11 bases aligning to TRBD2. After removal of 1 base from V and 6 bases from J, the junction contained 9 bases not matched to a gene. The CDR3 covers 17 residues. Germline V gene data show CDR1 as SGDLS and CDR2 as YYNGEE. This CDR3 is CASSVLGTSGFPNEQFF. CDR3 nucleotides: TGTGCCAGCAGCGTATTAGGGACTAGCGGTTTCCCCAATGAGCAGTTCTTC.

This chain uses TRBV27 with TRBJ2-7; 12 nucleotides line up with TRBD2. This CDR3 is 14 amino acids long. Trimming took 5 bases from V and 6 from J; bases not matched to a gene: 5. Germline CDR1 and CDR2: MNHEY and SMNVEV (reference sequence). CDR3 loop: CASSATSGRREQYF. The CDR3 nucleotides are TGTGCCAGCAGTGCGACTAGCGGGAGACGCGAGCAGTACTTC.

The chain has TRBV3-1 (or the pseudogene TRBV3-2) and TRBJ2-5; D unclear. CDR1 is LGHDT, CDR2 YNNKEL, per germline (reference sequence). V was clipped by 4 bases and J by 0 bases, with 6 bases between them. There are 13 residues in the CDR3. Written as DNA, the CDR3 is TGTGCCAGCAGCCTTCACAACCAAGAGACCCAGTACTTC. Encoded protein: CASSLHNQETQYF.

This clone was seen a single time. The chain links TRBV2 to TRBJ1-2; D is possibly TRBD1 (6 bases). V dropped 3 bases and J dropped 4 bases, with 21 bases sitting between them. This CDR3 has 17 amino acids. Germline CDR1 is SNHLY and CDR2 is FYNNEI. The CDR3 reads CASSDLELGETGYGYTF. The CDR3 nucleotides are TGTGCCAGCAGTGATTTAGAGTTAGGGGAGACAGGCTATGGCTACACCTTC.

The V call is TRBV4-3, the J call TRBJ1-6; maybe TRBD1 (5 bases). V was shortened by 0 bases and J by 7 bases, with 19 bases between the two germline ends. The CDR3 has 18 amino acids. Germline assignment: CDR1 LGHNA and CDR2 YSLEER. In nucleotides, the CDR3 is TGCGCCAGCAGCCAAGATCGGTGGGCAGGGAAGGTGAATTCACCCCTCCACTTT. Protein sequence: CASSQDRWAGKVNSPLHF.

The rearrangement joins TRBV7-9 to TRBJ2-3; D unclear. The CDR3 runs to 14 residues. V was cut by 5 bases and J by 10 bases, with 19 bases left in between. The germline V gene encodes CDR1 SEHNR and CDR2 FQNEAQ (reference sequence). Written as DNA, the CDR3 is TGTGCCAGCAGCCTAAACGGCGGCTCTTGGCCGCAGTATTTT. Translated: CASSLNGGSWPQYF.

The V gene is TRBV9, the J gene TRBJ1-1; 8 nucleotides line up with TRBD1. With 0 bases clipped from V and 3 bases from J, the junction kept 10 bases outside the gene matches. Germline V gives CDR1 SGDLS, CDR2 YYNGEE. The length of the CDR3 is 17 residues. CDR3 amino acids: CASSVDGRGQGHTEAFF. CDR3 nucleotides: TGTGCCAGCAGCGTAGATGGCAGGGGGCAGGGTCACACTGAAGCTTTCTTT.

The chain joins TRBV6-1 to TRBJ1-2; 7 nucleotides line up with TRBD1. J was trimmed by 3 bases and V by 2 bases; bases with no gene match: 6. Germline V gene sequence: CDR1 MNHNS, CDR2 SASEGT. The CDR3 is 15 residues long. The CDR3 spells CASSETPGTDYGYTF. The CDR3 region has the DNA TGTGCCAGCAGTGAAACTCCCGGGACAGACTATGGCTACACCTTC.

The count of this clone is one. The chain employs TRBV19 and TRBJ1-6, with 8 nucleotides matching TRBD1. V lost 6 bases, J lost 4 bases, and 5 bases stayed unmatched. This CDR3 contains 15 residues. In germline, CDR1 is LNHDA, CDR2 SQIVND (reference sequence). The CDR3 nucleotides are TGTGCCAGTAGCTACCGGGACAGGTATAATTCACCCCTCCACTTT. Translated: CASSYRDRYNSPLHF.

The chain recombines TRBV7-9 with TRBJ2-3; 9 bases are shared with TRBD2. V lost 3 bases and J lost 0; bases outside the gene matches: 7. This CDR3 comprises 17 residues. The germline gives CDR1 SEHNR, CDR2 FQNEAQ (reference sequence). The CDR3 DNA is TGTGCCAGCAGCTTTACCGGCCTAGCGGGGAGCACAGATACGCAGTATTTT. It translates to CASSFTGLAGSTDTQYF. Looking up the rest from reference TRBV7-9 and TRBJ2-3 gives the full variable domain: DTGVSQNPRHKITKRGQNVTFRCDPISEHNRLYWYRQTLGQGPEFLTYFQNEAQLEKSRLLSDRFSAERPKGSFSTLEIQRTEQGDSAMYLCASSFTGLAGSTDTQYFGPGTRLTVL.

The gene calls are TRBV7-3 and TRBJ2-1; 7 bases line up with TRBD2. The V segment lost 4 bases and the J segment 10 bases; nucleotides outside the gene matches: 7. Germline CDR1 reads SGHTA; CDR2 reads FQGTGA. The CDR3 length is 13 residues. The CDR3 region has the DNA TGTGCCAGCAGCTCTACCTCCGGGGGGGAGCAGTTCTTC. This gives the protein CASSSTSGGEQFF.

CDR3 loop: CASSFNRGLNTEAFF. Here the CDR3 DNA reads TGCGCCAGCAGCTTTAACAGGGGTCTGAACACTGAAGCTTTCTTT. The rearrangement joins TRBV5-1 to TRBJ1-1; 7 positions match TRBD1. Trimming removed 2 bases from V and 0 bases from J; junction bases left unmatched: 4. This CDR3 has 15 amino acids. In germline, CDR1 is SGHRS, CDR2 YFSETQ.

The J gene is TRBJ1-1, the V gene TRBV29-1, with D unclear. CDR1 and CDR2 (germline): SQVTM, ANQGSEA. This CDR3 has 12 residues. V shed 2 bases and J shed 4 bases, with 8 bases lying between them. CDR3 loop: CSVEQVITEAFF. DNA for the CDR3: TGCAGCGTTGAACAGGTAATCACTGAAGCTTTCTTT.